This record looks at one T cell receptor beta chain sequence and its context. Its specificity is not known. The data were taken from a study of T cell responses to AZD1222 COVID-19 vaccine. General study findings and limits: The donor group comprised mostly white British people and more females; the analysis possibly underestimated clonal diversity. Baseline antibody screening turned up just six or seven seropositive AZD1222 recipients. At 160-218 and 743-854, vaccine-associated CD4 TCRs were dominant, and they spanned spike.

This CDR3 has 11 amino acids. The V gene lost 6 bases and the J gene lost 3 bases, with 9 bases spanning the gap. The germline CDR1 and CDR2 sequences are SQVTM and ANQGSEA. Clones were sequenced by immunoSEQ multiplex PCR, and TCRdb holds only the in-frame ones, with some missing. The table has some 100,000 clones, approximately 91% seen once. This chain uses TRBV29-1 with TRBJ2-7; D may be TRBD1 (5 bases). The source is an adult in good health. This specimen was peripheral blood, taken on day 0 of AZD1222 vaccination. The CDR3, as DNA: TGCAGCGTGAGACAGCACTACGAGCAGTACTTC. Protein: CSVRQHYEQYF.